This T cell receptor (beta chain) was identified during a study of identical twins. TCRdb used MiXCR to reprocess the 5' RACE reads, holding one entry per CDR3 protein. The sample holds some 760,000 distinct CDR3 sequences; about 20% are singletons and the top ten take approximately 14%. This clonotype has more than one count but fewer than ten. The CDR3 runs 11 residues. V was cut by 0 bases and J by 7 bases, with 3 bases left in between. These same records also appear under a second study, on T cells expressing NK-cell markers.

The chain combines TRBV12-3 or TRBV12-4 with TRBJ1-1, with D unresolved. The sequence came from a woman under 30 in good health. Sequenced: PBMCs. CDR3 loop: CASSLAFEAFF. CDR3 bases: TGTGCCAGCAGTTTAGCTTTTGAAGCTTTCTTT.